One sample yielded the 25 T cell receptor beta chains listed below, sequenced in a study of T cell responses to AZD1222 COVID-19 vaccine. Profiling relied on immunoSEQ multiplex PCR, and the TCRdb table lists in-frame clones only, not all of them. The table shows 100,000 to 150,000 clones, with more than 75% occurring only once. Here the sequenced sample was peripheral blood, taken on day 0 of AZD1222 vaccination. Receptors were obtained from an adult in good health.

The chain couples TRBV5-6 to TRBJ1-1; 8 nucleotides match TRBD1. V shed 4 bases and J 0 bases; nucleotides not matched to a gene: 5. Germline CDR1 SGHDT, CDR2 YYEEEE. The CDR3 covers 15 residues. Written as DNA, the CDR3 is TGTGCCAGCAGCATCAGGGGGCCCTTGAACACTGAAGCTTTCTTT. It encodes CASSIRGPLNTEAFF.

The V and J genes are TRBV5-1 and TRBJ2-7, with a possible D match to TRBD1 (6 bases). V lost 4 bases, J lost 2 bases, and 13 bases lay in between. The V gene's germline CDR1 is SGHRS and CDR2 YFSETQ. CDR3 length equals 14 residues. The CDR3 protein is CASSHGTQPYEQYF. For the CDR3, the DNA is TGCGCCAGCAGCCACGGGACACAACCCTACGAGCAGTACTTC.

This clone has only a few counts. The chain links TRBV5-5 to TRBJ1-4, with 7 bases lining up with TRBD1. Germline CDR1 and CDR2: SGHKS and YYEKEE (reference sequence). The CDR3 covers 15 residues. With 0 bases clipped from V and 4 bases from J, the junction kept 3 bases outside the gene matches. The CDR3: CASSLGGQFNEKLFF. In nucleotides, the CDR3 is TGTGCCAGCAGCTTGGGGGGACAGTTTAATGAAAAACTGTTTTTT.

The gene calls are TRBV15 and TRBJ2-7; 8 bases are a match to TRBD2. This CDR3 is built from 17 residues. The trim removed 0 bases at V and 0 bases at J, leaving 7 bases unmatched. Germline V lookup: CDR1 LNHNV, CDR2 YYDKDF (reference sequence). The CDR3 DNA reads TGTGCCACCAGCAGAGAGACGGGCGGGGGGAGCTCCTACGAGCAGTACTTC. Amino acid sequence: CATSRETGGGSSYEQYF.

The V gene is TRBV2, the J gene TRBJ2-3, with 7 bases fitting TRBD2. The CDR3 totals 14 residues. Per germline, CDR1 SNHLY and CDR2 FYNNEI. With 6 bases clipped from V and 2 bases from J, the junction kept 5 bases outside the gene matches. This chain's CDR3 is CASRELAATDTQYF. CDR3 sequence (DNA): TGTGCCAGCAGGGAGCTAGCGGCCACAGATACGCAGTATTTT.

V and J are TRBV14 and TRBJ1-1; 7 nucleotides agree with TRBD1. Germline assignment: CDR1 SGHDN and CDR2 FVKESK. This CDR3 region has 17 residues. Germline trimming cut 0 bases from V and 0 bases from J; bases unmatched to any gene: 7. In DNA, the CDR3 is TGTGCCAGCAGCCAAGAGATAGGGGGCTTATTGAACACTGAAGCTTTCTTT. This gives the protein CASSQEIGGLLNTEAFF.

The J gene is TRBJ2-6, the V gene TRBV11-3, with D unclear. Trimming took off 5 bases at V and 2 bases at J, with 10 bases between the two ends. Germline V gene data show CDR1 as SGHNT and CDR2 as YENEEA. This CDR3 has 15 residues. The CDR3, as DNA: TGTGCCAGCAGCGGACGGCAGACTGGGGCCAACGTCCTGACTTTC. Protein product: CASSGRQTGANVLTF. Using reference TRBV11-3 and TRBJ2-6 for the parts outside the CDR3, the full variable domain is EAGVVQSPRYKIIEKKQPVAFWCNPISGHNTLYWYLQNLGQGPELLIRYENEEAVDDSQLPKDRFSAERLKGVDSTLKIQPAELGDSAVYLCASSGRQTGANVLTFGAGSRLTVL.

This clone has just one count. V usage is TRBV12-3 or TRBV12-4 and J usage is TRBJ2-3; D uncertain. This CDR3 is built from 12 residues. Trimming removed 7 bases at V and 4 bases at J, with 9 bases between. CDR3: CASTLAADTQYF. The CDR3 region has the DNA TGTGCCAGCACCTTAGCAGCAGATACGCAGTATTTT.

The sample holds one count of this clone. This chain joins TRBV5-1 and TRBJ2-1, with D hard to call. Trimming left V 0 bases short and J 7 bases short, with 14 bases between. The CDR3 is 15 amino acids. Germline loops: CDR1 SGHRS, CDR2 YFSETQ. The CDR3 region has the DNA TGCGCCAGCAGCTTGGCCGTTGGACCCATGAATGAGCAGTTCTTC. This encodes CASSLAVGPMNEQFF.

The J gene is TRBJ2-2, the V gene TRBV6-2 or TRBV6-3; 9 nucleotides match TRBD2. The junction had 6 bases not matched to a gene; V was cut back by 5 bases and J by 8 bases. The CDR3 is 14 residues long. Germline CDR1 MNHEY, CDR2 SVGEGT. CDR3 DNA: TGTGCCAGCAGTACTCTAGCGGGGTCAGGGGAGCTGTTTTTT. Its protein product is CASSTLAGSGELFF.

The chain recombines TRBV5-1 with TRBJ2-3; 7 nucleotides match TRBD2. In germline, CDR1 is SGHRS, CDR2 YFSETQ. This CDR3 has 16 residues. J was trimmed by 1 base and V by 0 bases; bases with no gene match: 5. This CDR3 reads CASSLGYAGGTDTQYF. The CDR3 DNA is TGCGCCAGCAGCTTGGGTTACGCGGGGGGCACAGATACGCAGTATTTT.

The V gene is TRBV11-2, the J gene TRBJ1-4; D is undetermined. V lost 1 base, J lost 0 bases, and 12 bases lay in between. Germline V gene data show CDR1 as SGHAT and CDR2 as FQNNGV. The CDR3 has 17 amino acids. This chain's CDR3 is CASSLGQLGATNEKLFF. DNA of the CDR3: TGTGCCAGCAGCTTAGGCCAACTTGGGGCAACTAATGAAAAACTGTTTTTT.

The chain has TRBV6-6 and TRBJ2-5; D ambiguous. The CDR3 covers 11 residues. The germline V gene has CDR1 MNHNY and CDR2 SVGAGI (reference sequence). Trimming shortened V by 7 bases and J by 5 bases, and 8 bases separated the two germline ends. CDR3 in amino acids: CASKESETQYF. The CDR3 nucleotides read TGTGCCAGCAAAGAATCGGAGACCCAGTACTTC.

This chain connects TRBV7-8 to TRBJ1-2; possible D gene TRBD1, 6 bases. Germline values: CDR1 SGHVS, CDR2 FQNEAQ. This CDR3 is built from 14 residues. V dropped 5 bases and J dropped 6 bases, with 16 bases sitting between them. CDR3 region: CASSLADSWNGYTF. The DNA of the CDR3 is TGTGCCAGCAGCCTGGCGGACAGCTGGAATGGCTACACCTTC.

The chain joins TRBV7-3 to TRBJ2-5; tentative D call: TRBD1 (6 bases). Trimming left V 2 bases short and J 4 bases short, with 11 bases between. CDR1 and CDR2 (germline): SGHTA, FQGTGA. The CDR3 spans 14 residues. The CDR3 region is CASSLQGSAETQYF. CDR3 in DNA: TGTGCCAGCAGCTTACAGGGGTCTGCAGAGACCCAGTACTTC.

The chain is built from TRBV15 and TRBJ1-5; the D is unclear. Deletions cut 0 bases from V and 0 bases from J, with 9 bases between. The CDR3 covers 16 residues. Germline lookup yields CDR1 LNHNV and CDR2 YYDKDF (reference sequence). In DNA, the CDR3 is TGTGCCACCAGCAGAGATTCGCAGTATAGCAATCAGCCCCAGCATTTT. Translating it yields CATSRDSQYSNQPQHF.

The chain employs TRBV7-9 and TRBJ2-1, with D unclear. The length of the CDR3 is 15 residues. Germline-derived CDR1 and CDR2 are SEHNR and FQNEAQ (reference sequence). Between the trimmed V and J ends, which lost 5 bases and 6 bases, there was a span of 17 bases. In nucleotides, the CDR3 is TGTGCCAGCAGCCAACAGAACCTTGGAATCAATGAGCAGTTCTTC. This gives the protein CASSQQNLGINEQFF.

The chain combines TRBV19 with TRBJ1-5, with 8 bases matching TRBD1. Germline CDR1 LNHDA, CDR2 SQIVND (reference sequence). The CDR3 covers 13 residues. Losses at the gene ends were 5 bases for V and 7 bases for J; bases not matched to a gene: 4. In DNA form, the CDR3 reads TGTGCCAGTAGTCTGGACAGGGAGCAGCCCCAGCATTTT. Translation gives CASSLDREQPQHF.

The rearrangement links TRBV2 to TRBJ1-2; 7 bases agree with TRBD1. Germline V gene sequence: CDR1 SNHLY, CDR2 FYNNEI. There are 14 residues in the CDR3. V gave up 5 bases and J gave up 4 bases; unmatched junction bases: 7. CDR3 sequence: CASSWDSPFYGYTF. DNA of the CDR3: TGTGCCAGCAGTTGGGACAGTCCTTTCTATGGCTACACCTTC.

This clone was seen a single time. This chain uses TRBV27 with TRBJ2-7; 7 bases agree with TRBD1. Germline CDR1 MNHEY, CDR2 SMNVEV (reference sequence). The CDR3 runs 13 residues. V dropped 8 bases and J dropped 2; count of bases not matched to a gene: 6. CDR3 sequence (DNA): TGTGCCAGCGGAGAGGGGGCACCCTACGAGCAGTACTTC. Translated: CASGEGAPYEQYF.

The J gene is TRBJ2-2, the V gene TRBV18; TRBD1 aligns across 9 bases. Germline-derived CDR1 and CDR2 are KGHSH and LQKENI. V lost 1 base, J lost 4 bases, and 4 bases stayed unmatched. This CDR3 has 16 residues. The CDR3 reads CASSPRGTGFTGELFF. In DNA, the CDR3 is TGTGCCAGCTCACCACGGGGGACAGGGTTCACCGGGGAGCTGTTTTTT.

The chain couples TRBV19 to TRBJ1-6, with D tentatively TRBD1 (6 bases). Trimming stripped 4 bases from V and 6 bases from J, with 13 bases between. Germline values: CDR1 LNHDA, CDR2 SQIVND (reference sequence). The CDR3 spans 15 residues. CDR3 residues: CASSTTGTINSPLHF. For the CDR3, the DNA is TGTGCCAGTAGTACAACCGGGACAATTAATTCACCCCTCCACTTT.

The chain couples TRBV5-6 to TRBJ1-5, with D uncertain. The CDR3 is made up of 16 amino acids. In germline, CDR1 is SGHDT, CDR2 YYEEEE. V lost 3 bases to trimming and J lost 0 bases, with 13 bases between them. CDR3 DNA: TGTGCCAGCAGCTCGTACGGGTGGGATAGCAATCAGCCCCAGCATTTT. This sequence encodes CASSSYGWDSNQPQHF.

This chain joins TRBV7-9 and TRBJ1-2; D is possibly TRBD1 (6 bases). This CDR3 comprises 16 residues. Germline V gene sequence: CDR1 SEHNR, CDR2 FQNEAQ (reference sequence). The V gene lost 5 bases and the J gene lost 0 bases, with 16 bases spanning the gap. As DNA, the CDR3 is TGTGCCAGCAGCCGAACCGCGGACAGCGCTAACTATGGCTACACCTTC. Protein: CASSRTADSANYGYTF. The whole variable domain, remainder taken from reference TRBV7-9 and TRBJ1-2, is DTGVSQNPRHKITKRGQNVTFRCDPISEHNRLYWYRQTLGQGPEFLTYFQNEAQLEKSRLLSDRFSAERPKGSFSTLEIQRTEQGDSAMYLCASSRTADSANYGYTFGSGTRLTVV.

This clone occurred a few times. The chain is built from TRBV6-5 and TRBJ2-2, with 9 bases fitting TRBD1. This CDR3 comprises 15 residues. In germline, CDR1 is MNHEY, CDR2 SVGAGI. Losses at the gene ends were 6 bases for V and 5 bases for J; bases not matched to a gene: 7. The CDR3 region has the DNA TGTGCCAGCAGGTCCGGGACAGGGCATACCGGGGAGCTGTTTTTT. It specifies CASRSGTGHTGELFF.